This T cell receptor beta chain was sequenced for a study of blood T cell repertoires in COVID-19. As for the study in general: In each case, the material was cDNA or gDNA derived from T cells, B-cell-depleted T cells, or PBMCs.

Here immunoSEQ multiplex PCR was the method, and the copy in TCRdb shows in-frame clones only, minus some. The data hold a few hundred thousand clones, with roughly 90% observed a single time. The V gene lost 1 base and the J gene lost 4 bases, with 10 bases spanning the gap. This CDR3 comprises 14 residues. Germline lookup yields CDR1 LGHDT and CDR2 YNNKEL (reference sequence). Grouping used clinical history reported by participants in a survey and questionnaire. Either two negative PCRs, clearance, or symptom resolution qualified Cohort 3 donors as recovered. The source of this sequence is a woman aged 25 to 39 who had recovered from COVID-19. The sequencing input was PBMCs or T cells enriched from blood (not recorded which). The chain joins TRBV3-1 (or the pseudogene TRBV3-2) to TRBJ1-2, with D perhaps matching TRBD1 (5 bases). CDR3: CASSQASGRYGYTF. The CDR3 DNA reads TGTGCCAGCAGCCAAGCTTCAGGGCGCTATGGCTACACCTTC.